This T cell receptor beta chain was profiled in a study of cytomegalovirus exposure and HLA in healthy donors. Study-wide findings and caveats: Trimming of TCR beta V- and J-genes showed a link, identified in a later analysis, to a missense DCLRE1C variant.

Comment on this clone: The target antigen is unknown.

This PCR relied on a set of 60 Vbeta primers and 13 Jbeta primers. Only in-frame clones appear in the TCRdb table, and some are missing; sequencing was by immunoSEQ multiplex PCR. The sample comprises about 200,000 clones, 79% of which are singletons, and roughly 0.4% rests with the top ten. This CDR3 is built from 14 residues. The germline V gene has CDR1 SGDLS and CDR2 YYNGEE. The V and J ends lost 0 bases and 7 bases respectively, with 8 bases between them. The sequenced sample consisted of PBMCs. The chain combines TRBV9 with TRBJ1-6, with a weak D call TRBD1 (5 bases). The sequence came from a male donor in good health and CMV-seropositive. CDR3 nucleotide sequence: TGTGCCAGCAGCGTAGAACAGGAGAATTCACCCCTCCACTTT. This translates into CASSVEQENSPLHF.